Listed below are T cell receptor beta chains from one sample, sequenced in a study of blood T cell repertoires in COVID-19. TCRdb keeps only in-frame clones here, not all; method: immunoSEQ multiplex PCR. Counted here are hundreds of thousands of clones, about 89% occurring once; the ten biggest clones make up around 10%. The sample comprised PBMCs or T cells enriched from blood (not recorded which). Receptors originate from a man aged 40-49 years who had recovered from COVID-19. CDR3s include the opening cysteine and the closing phenylalanine or tryptophan. The order of the fields is CDR3 length, clone size, J gene, D gene, V gene, CDR3 DNA, CDR3 protein. D genes are given only for firm matches. Not all rows give a size; the values are once, few, many and, for expanded clones, a class.

15	.	TRBJ2-7	TRBD2	TRBV3-1/TRBV3-2	TGTGCCAGCAGCCAAGGCGGGAGGGTGGCCTACGAGCAGTACTTC	CASSQGGRVAYEQYF
16	.	TRBJ1-5	.	TRBV25-1	TGTGCCAGCAGTCAAACCGGGGGGGTGGGCAATCAGCCCCAGCATTTT	CASSQTGGVGNQPQHF
15	.	TRBJ1-5	TRBD1	TRBV5-1	TGCGCCAGCAGCCCTACGGGACAGGGCAATCAGCCCCAGCATTTT	CASSPTGQGNQPQHF
14	.	TRBJ2-2	.	TRBV4-1	TGCGCCAGCAGTACTACAGGGAACACCGGGGAGCTGTTTTTT	CASSTTGNTGELFF
19	.	TRBJ1-1	.	TRBV18	TGTGCCAGCTCACCACCCATTCTCGAGCGGACAGAGGCGAACACTGAAGCTTTCTTT	CASSPPILERTEANTEAFF
15	.	TRBJ1-4	.	TRBV7-9	TGTGCCAGCAGGCCATGGAGGGGCGATGATGAAAAACTGTTTTTT	CASRPWRGDDEKLFF
18	.	TRBJ2-2	TRBD2	TRBV27	TGTGCCAGCAGTTTCAGACTAGCGGGAGGGCCCGGAACCGGGGAGCTGTTTTTT	CASSFRLAGGPGTGELFF
15	.	TRBJ2-7	.	TRBV7-3	TGTGCCAGCAGCTTAACGGAGCCGGCGGGCTACGAGCAGTACTTC	CASSLTEPAGYEQYF
14	.	TRBJ2-1	TRBD1	TRBV6-5	TGTGCCAGCAGTTGGGACAGGGGAGTTAATGAGCAGTTCTTC	CASSWDRGVNEQFF
16	.	TRBJ2-3	TRBD2	TRBV3-1/TRBV3-2	TGTGCCAGCAGCCATACTAGCGGTACCTTCACAGATACGCAGTATTTT	CASSHTSGTFTDTQYF
14	.	TRBJ2-1	TRBD2	TRBV2	TGTGCCAGCAGTGAAATTCTCAGCGGGGTCGATCAGTTCTTC	CASSEILSGVDQFF
16	.	TRBJ2-3	.	TRBV5-5	TGTGCCAGCAGCTTGTACACATCCGGGAGTACAGATACGCAGTATTTT	CASSLYTSGSTDTQYF
12	.	TRBJ2-3	.	TRBV5-1	TGCGCCAGCAGCATAGAGGCAGATACGCAGTATTTT	CASSIEADTQYF
14	.	TRBJ1-1	.	TRBV19	TGTGCCAGTAGTATCCGGGGAATGAACACTGAAGCTTTCTTT	CASSIRGMNTEAFF
15	.	TRBJ2-7	TRBD2	TRBV6-2/TRBV6-3	TGTGCCAGCAGTTTCAAGACTAGCGGGAGTTTCGAGCAGTACTTC	CASSFKTSGSFEQYF
15	.	TRBJ2-1	TRBD2	TRBV19	TGTGCCAGTAGTATTCCGAAGGGACTAGGGGGAGAGCAGTTCTTC	CASSIPKGLGGEQFF
13	.	TRBJ2-1	.	TRBV7-9	TGTGCCAGCAGGTTACAGGAGGTTGGTGAGCAGTTCTTC	CASRLQEVGEQFF
16	.	TRBJ2-5	.	TRBV28	TGTGCCAGCAGTTTGCCTCACTGGCGGCAACAAGAGACCCAGTACTTC	CASSLPHWRQQETQYF
16	once	TRBJ1-2	TRBD1	TRBV5-8	TGTGCCAGCAGCTTGGTCGGACAGGGATCTCTCTCTCTCTACACCTTC	CASSLVGQGSLSLYTF
16	once	TRBJ1-2	TRBD1	TRBV25-1	TGTGCCAGCAGTGAATGGGGGGACAGCCCTAACTATGGCTACACCTTC	CASSEWGDSPNYGYTF
14	.	TRBJ2-1	TRBD2	TRBV7-9	TGTGCCAGCAGCTCTAGCGGGGGAAGGAATGAGCAGTTCTTC	CASSSSGGRNEQFF
15	.	TRBJ2-1	TRBD2	TRBV6-1	TGTGCCAGCAGTGAGGCTAGCGGGGGTTACAATGAGCAGTTCTTC	CASSEASGGYNEQFF
17	.	TRBJ2-7	.	TRBV5-8	TGTGCCAGCAGCTTGGCCGCTCGGAGGGGTAGGGTCTACGAGCAGTACTTC	CASSLAARRGRVYEQYF
15	.	TRBJ1-1	TRBD1	TRBV6-5	TGTGCCAGCAGGGACAGGGGGCTTGTGAACACTGAAGCTTTCTTT	CASRDRGLVNTEAFF
15	.	TRBJ2-1	.	TRBV5-4	TGTGCCAGCAGCGCAGACAGAGCTTTCTACAATGAGCAGTTCTTC	CASSADRAFYNEQFF
14	.	TRBJ2-7	TRBD1	TRBV6-5	TGTGCCGGATCGCTGCACAGGGGGCCCTACGAGCAGTACTTC	CAGSLHRGPYEQYF
18	.	TRBJ2-1	TRBD2	TRBV4-1	TGCGCCAGCAGCCAAGAATCCAGGGGACTAGCGGCCTACAATGAGCAGTTCTTC	CASSQESRGLAAYNEQFF
14	.	TRBJ1-1	.	TRBV6-5	TGTGCCATCCCAAGAGGGTGGGTGAACACTGAAGCTTTCTTT	CAIPRGWVNTEAFF
13	.	TRBJ1-2	.	TRBV6-2/TRBV6-3	TGTGCCAGCAGTTACGGCGGTAACTATGGCTACACCTTC	CASSYGGNYGYTF
14	.	TRBJ2-7	TRBD1	TRBV7-9	TGTGCCAGCAGCTTAAGGGACAGGCCCTACGAGCAGTACTTC	CASSLRDRPYEQYF
15	.	TRBJ2-1	.	TRBV7-9	TGTGCCAGCAGCCCACTAAGAGGGGGTGCGGGTGAGCAGTTCTTC	CASSPLRGGAGEQFF
16	.	TRBJ1-4	TRBD1	TRBV18	TGTGCCAGCTCCCCCCGACGGGACAGCTATAATGAAAAACTGTTTTTT	CASSPRRDSYNEKLFF
17	.	TRBJ2-3	.	TRBV7-2	TGTGCCAGCAGCATAGCTTTTAGTGTGCGGGGCTCAGATACGCAGTATTTT	CASSIAFSVRGSDTQYF
18	.	TRBJ1-3	.	TRBV7-2	TGTGCCAGCAGCTTACAGTCCGGGGTACTAGTCTCTGGAAACACCATATATTTT	CASSLQSGVLVSGNTIYF
15	few	TRBJ2-1	.	TRBV7-9	TGTGCCAGCAGCTTAGCGCACAGCTCCTACAATGAGCAGTTCTTC	CASSLAHSSYNEQFF
15	.	TRBJ2-5	TRBD2	TRBV5-8	TGTGCCAGCAGCCCCGGGGGGGGCTACCAAGAGACCCAGTACTTC	CASSPGGGYQETQYF
17	.	TRBJ2-5	TRBD2	TRBV4-1	TGCGCCAGCAGCCAAGAGCCCGCTGCGGGGGGGCGGGAGACCCAGTACTTC	CASSQEPAAGGRETQYF